These 25 T cell receptor beta chains were sequenced from one sample in a study of tissue T cells after allogeneic stem cell transplantation. This table comes from immunoSEQ multiplex PCR, and its TCRdb copy is limited to in-frame clones, with some not included. This sample has more than 9,500 clones, with more than 50% found just once. This specimen consisted of tissue from the jejunum, obtained at autopsy. These receptors were obtained from a woman between 18 and 55 years old with breast cancer.

In this sample, this clone turned up a few times. The genes are TRBV7-2 and TRBJ2-5; possibly TRBD1 for D (6 bases). CDR3 length: 14 amino acids. The V end lost 0 bases, the J end lost 5 bases, and 10 bases lay between the germline ends. CDR1 and CDR2 from the germline V gene are SGHTA and FQGNSA. In nucleotides, the CDR3 is TGTGCCAGCAGCTTAGCTGACAGGTCGGAGACCCAGTACTTC. It specifies CASSLADRSETQYF.

This clone has just a few counts. CDR3 in amino acids: CASSHRGYEQYF. CDR3 coding DNA: TGTGCCAGCAGCCACCGGGGCTACGAGCAGTACTTC. The rearrangement joins TRBV3-1 (or the pseudogene TRBV3-2) to TRBJ2-7, with TRBD2 as a possible D gene (5 bases). Germline V CDR1 and CDR2: LGHDT, YNNKEL (reference sequence). V shed 3 bases and J shed 3 bases, with 6 bases lying between them. CDR3 length: 12 residues.

Regarding this clone: Other DNA sequences in the same sample also yield this CDR3. The chain joins TRBV6-6 to TRBJ2-7; D gene unclear. CDR3 size: 13 residues. Trimming took 3 bases from V and 4 from J, leaving 10 bases between them. The germline V gene encodes CDR1 MNHNY and CDR2 SVGAGI (reference sequence). The CDR3 nucleotides are TGTGCCAGCAGTTATGTCTCCGGGTACGAGCAGTACTTC. Its translation: CASSYVSGYEQYF.

V gene TRBV12-3 or TRBV12-4 combines with J gene TRBJ1-4; possibly TRBD1 for D (6 bases). V was cut by 1 base and J by 7 bases, with 7 bases left in between. The CDR3 spans 13 residues. CDR3: CASSLGGREKLFF. The CDR3 bases are TGTGCCAGCAGTTTAGGGGGGCGTGAAAAACTGTTTTTT.

V and J are TRBV5-8 and TRBJ2-5, with D perhaps TRBD2 (6 bases). The germline V gene encodes CDR1 SGHTS and CDR2 YDEGEE. The CDR3 length is 15 residues. Trimming took off 3 bases at V and 1 base at J, with 13 bases between the two ends. CDR3 DNA: TGTGCCAGCAGCTCAGATCGGACTACCCAAGAGACCCAGTACTTC. Its protein is CASSSDRTTQETQYF. The complete variable domain, with remaining parts taken from reference TRBV5-8 and TRBJ2-5, reads EAGVTQSPTHLIKTRGQQATLRCSPISGHTSVYWYQQALGLGLQFLLWYDEGEERNRGNFPPRFSGRQFPNYSSELNVNALELEDSALYLCASSSDRTTQETQYFGPGTRLLVL.

This clone has just a few counts. The J gene is TRBJ2-7, the V gene TRBV2; 7 nucleotides line up with TRBD1. The ends lost 10 bases at V and 2 bases at J; junction bases unmatched: 8. CDR3 size: 13 residues. CDR1 and CDR2 from the germline V gene are SNHLY and FYNNEI. CDR3 loop: CATRQDRTYEQYF. CDR3 DNA: TGTGCCACCAGACAGGACAGGACCTACGAGCAGTACTTC.

J is TRBJ2-4 and V is TRBV5-1, with 9 nucleotides matching TRBD2. The germline gives CDR1 SGHRS, CDR2 YFSETQ. CDR3 length: 14 residues. V lost 1 base and J lost 8; bases outside the gene matches: 4. Here the CDR3 reads CASSLNSGRDIQYF. In DNA form, the CDR3 reads TGCGCCAGCAGCTTGAATAGCGGGAGAGACATTCAGTACTTC.

This rearrangement joins TRBV6-1 to TRBJ2-7; D might be TRBD2 (6 bases). Deletions cut 3 bases from V and 7 bases from J, with 13 bases between. Germline CDR1 and CDR2: MNHNS and SASEGT. The CDR3 totals 13 residues. DNA for the CDR3: TGTGCCAGCAGTGATCCGTTTGGGAGGGAGCAGTACTTC. This codes for CASSDPFGREQYF.

Concerning this clone: Other DNA sequences of this sample code for an identical CDR3. V gene TRBV4-3 combines with J gene TRBJ2-3; the D is unclear. V gave up 1 base and J gave up 2 bases, with 7 bases separating them. Germline V gene data show CDR1 as LGHNA and CDR2 as YSLEER. The CDR3 length is 14 residues. CDR3 nucleotides: TGCGCCAGCAGCCAAGGCCTCATCACAGATACGCAGTATTTT. Translating gives CASSQGLITDTQYF.

This chain uses TRBV5-4 with TRBJ2-2, with 7 nucleotides matching TRBD1. The CDR3 totals 16 residues. J lost 4 bases, V lost 4 bases, and 10 bases had no gene match. Germline assignment: CDR1 SGHNT and CDR2 YYREEE (reference sequence). CDR3 amino acids: CASSRRGGDRTGELFF. CDR3 in DNA: TGTGCCAGCAGCCGCAGAGGGGGCGATCGCACCGGGGAGCTGTTTTTT.

There are a few counts of this clone. The J gene is TRBJ1-5, the V gene TRBV30; a possible D gene is TRBD1 (5 bases). Germline values: CDR1 GTSNPN, CDR2 SVGIG (reference sequence). The CDR3 is made up of 15 amino acids. The V end was cut by 1 base, the J end by 7 bases, with 17 bases between. CDR3 sequence (DNA): TGTGCCTGGAGTGGTGGGGGGGGAAGTTGGCAGCCCCAGCATTTT. The encoded protein is CAWSGGGGSWQPQHF. Drawing the rest from reference TRBV30 and TRBJ1-5, the complete variable domain is SQTIHQWPATLVQPVGSPLSLECTVEGTSNPNLYWYRQAAGRGLQLLFYSVGIGQISSEVPQNLSASRPQDRQFILSSKKLLLSDSGFYLCAWSGGGGSWQPQHFGDGTRLSIL.

The chain joins TRBV18 to TRBJ2-7; D possibly corresponds to TRBD1 (5 bases). Germline values: CDR1 KGHSH, CDR2 LQKENI. V shed 2 bases and J shed 6 bases, with 11 bases lying between them. The CDR3 runs 13 residues. The CDR3 coding sequence is TGTGCCAGCTCACCAGACGGCAGGGTCGAGCAGTACTTC. Translated: CASSPDGRVEQYF.

The chain couples TRBV30 to TRBJ2-3; a weak D match, TRBD1 (6 bases). Germline V gives CDR1 GTSNPN, CDR2 SVGIG (reference sequence). The CDR3 runs 14 residues. V was clipped by 2 bases and J by 2 bases, with 11 bases between them. CDR3 DNA sequence: TGTGCCTGGAGTAGGACAGCGTACACAGATACGCAGTATTTT. Translated, it gives CAWSRTAYTDTQYF.

The chain employs TRBV12-5 and TRBJ2-3; D is possibly TRBD2 (5 bases). The germline gives CDR1 LGHNT, CDR2 FRNRAP. The CDR3 has 17 amino acids. The V gene lost 6 bases and the J gene lost 0 bases, with 19 bases spanning the gap. CDR3 nucleotide sequence: TGTGCTAGTGGACCCTCCTCAGGAGCGGAAAGCACAGATACGCAGTATTTT. Translating gives CASGPSSGAESTDTQYF.

The chain is built from TRBV6-5 and TRBJ1-2, with 7 nucleotides matching TRBD1. Germline CDR1 reads MNHEY; CDR2 reads SVGAGI. The junction had 3 bases not matched to a gene; V was cut back by 2 bases and J by 0 bases. CDR3 size: 15 residues. CDR3 in amino acids: CASSYLGQANYGYTF. For the CDR3, the DNA is TGTGCCAGCAGTTACCTCGGACAGGCTAACTATGGCTACACCTTC.

The V call is TRBV3-1 (or the pseudogene TRBV3-2), the J call TRBJ1-3, with unresolved D. Trimming removed 2 bases from V and 1 base from J, with 6 bases in between. The CDR3 length is 14 residues. Looked up from germline, CDR1 is LGHDT and CDR2 is YNNKEL (reference sequence). The CDR3 nucleotides are TGTGCCAGCAGCCAACCCGCATCTGGAAACACCATATATTTT. Protein: CASSQPASGNTIYF.

The chain employs TRBV9 and TRBJ2-2; the D is unclear. The CDR3 is 14 amino acids. With 4 bases removed from V and 3 bases from J, the gap between germline ends came to 10 bases. Germline V gene sequence: CDR1 SGDLS, CDR2 YYNGEE. The CDR3 DNA sequence: TGTGCCAGCAGCTCTAGTGGAGACACCGGGGAGCTGTTTTTT. Translating gives CASSSSGDTGELFF.

The chain couples TRBV7-9 to TRBJ1-1; D gene uncertain. The germline CDR1 and CDR2 sequences are SEHNR and FQNEAQ (reference sequence). With 5 bases removed from V and 3 bases from J, the gap between germline ends came to 4 bases. The CDR3 length is 11 residues. CDR3 sequence: CASSHDTEAFF. The CDR3 DNA follows: TGTGCCAGCAGCCATGACACTGAAGCTTTCTTT.

This clone was found once. This chain links TRBV7-2 with TRBJ2-5; 10 positions match TRBD2. Germline V lookup: CDR1 SGHTA, CDR2 FQGNSA. V dropped 0 bases and J dropped 5; count of bases not matched to a gene: 9. This CDR3 is built from 17 residues. This CDR3 reads CASSLALAGGRRETQYF. CDR3 in DNA: TGTGCCAGCAGCTTAGCCTTAGCGGGGGGCCGTCGGGAGACCCAGTACTTC.

This chain joins TRBV7-2 and TRBJ2-3, with D unclear. V was trimmed by 0 bases and J by 4 bases, leaving 8 bases between them. Germline V gene data show CDR1 as SGHTA and CDR2 as FQGNSA. This CDR3 is built from 14 residues. In DNA, the CDR3 is TGTGCCAGCAGCTTAGCGCGGCTCTCAGATACGCAGTATTTT. Protein product: CASSLARLSDTQYF.

The chain links TRBV7-2 to TRBJ2-2; D not certain. This CDR3 contains 15 residues. In germline, CDR1 is SGHTA, CDR2 FQGNSA. V gave up 1 base and J gave up 7 bases, with 13 bases separating them. The CDR3 sequence: CASSLGWGLVGELFF. For the CDR3, the DNA is TGTGCCAGCAGCTTAGGTTGGGGTTTAGTCGGGGAGCTGTTTTTT.

This clone was counted only a few times. The gene calls are TRBV24-1 and TRBJ1-4; 10 bases fit TRBD1. This CDR3 has 15 amino acids. Germline CDR1 and CDR2: KGHDR and SFDVKD. After removal of 3 bases from V and 6 bases from J, the junction contained 3 bases not matched to a gene. The CDR3 nucleotides read TGTGCCACCAGTGATGCCGGGACAGGGGATGAAAAACTGTTTTTT. It yields the protein CATSDAGTGDEKLFF.

The rearrangement joins TRBV7-9 to TRBJ2-7; 16 bases are a match to TRBD2. After removal of 1 base from V and 2 bases from J, the junction contained 8 bases not matched to a gene. The CDR3 totals 19 residues. Germline-derived CDR1 and CDR2 are SEHNR and FQNEAQ (reference sequence). Here the CDR3 DNA reads TGTGCCAGCAGCTTAGATGGCGGGACTAGCGGGAGGGGAACCTACGAGCAGTACTTC. This sequence encodes CASSLDGGTSGRGTYEQYF.

The chain recombines TRBV21-1 with TRBJ2-7; the D segment call TRBD2 is taken from the table without a DNA check. TRBV21-1 is annotated as a pseudogene. The CDR3 consists of 11 residues. The CDR3 DNA reads as TGTGCCAGCAGCACGGTCTCCGAGCAGTACTTC. Translation gives CASSTVSEQYF.

The V call is TRBV18, the J call TRBJ2-7; 11 bases line up with TRBD1. This CDR3 spans 15 amino acids. J was trimmed by 9 bases and V by 3 bases; bases with no gene match: 10. From germline, CDR1 is KGHSH and CDR2 LQKENI. CDR3 nucleotide sequence: TGTGCCAGCTCACCCTTGGGGACAGGGGGTCGAGGGCAGTACTTC. Amino acids: CASSPLGTGGRGQYF. Based on the CDR3 plus reference TRBV18 and TRBJ2-7, the full variable domain is NAGVMQNPRHLVRRRGQEARLRCSPMKGHSHVYWYRQLPEEGLKFMVYLQKENIIDESGMPKERFSAEFPKEGPSILRIQQVVRGDSAAYFCASSPLGTGGRGQYFGPGTRLTVT.